This TCR beta chain was sequenced for a study of blood T cell repertoires in COVID-19. Study as a whole: From the United States, Italy and Spain came samples of acute and convalescent COVID-19. Sources were T cells, B-cell-depleted T cells, or PBMCs; the material itself was cDNA or gDNA.

Seattle-derived patients entered the study during active infection and were followed longitudinally. This CDR3 spans 14 amino acids. The V end was cut by 7 bases, the J end by 0 bases, with 10 bases between. The V gene's germline CDR1 is MNHNY and CDR2 SVGAGI (reference sequence). Methods used by the authors: Quantification of nucleated cells was approximated via reference gene primer amplification. Assay: immunoSEQ multiplex PCR; the TCRdb copy retains only in-frame clones and omits some. The V and J calls and clone size were taken over from that table, and D and trimming were inferred from the DNA. The data contain 350,000 to 500,000 clones, about 90% of them seen just once; the ten biggest clones take up 0.7% to 1%. This clone was detected only once.

The specimen was peripheral blood. The chain is built from TRBV6-6 and TRBJ1-3, with unresolved D. The clonotype comes from a man younger than 35 with COVID-19, enrolled during active disease. The CDR3 protein is CASTQIVSGNTIYF. DNA of the CDR3: TGTGCCAGCACTCAGATCGTCTCTGGAAACACCATATATTTT.